The next 22 T cell receptor beta chains were all read from a single sample in a study of identical twins. TCRdb passed the 5' RACE reads through MiXCR, listing each CDR3 protein once. Counted here are about 890,000 distinct CDR3 sequences, around 12% occurring once; the ten biggest clones make up about 1.5%. This same sample was also part of a study on yellow fever vaccine responses in identical twins.

The specimen sequenced was PBMCs. Source of these receptors: a woman between 18 and 30 years old in good health.

This rearrangement joins TRBV29-1 to TRBJ2-7, with 9 bases lining up with TRBD1. CDR3 length equals 14 residues. Germline CDR1 reads SQVTM; CDR2 reads ANQGSEA. The V and J ends lost 5 bases and 6 bases, in that order; junction bases with no gene match: 11. The CDR3 loop reads CSVSTGGFPAEQYF. As DNA, the CDR3 is TGCAGCGTTTCTACAGGGGGCTTCCCCGCCGAGCAGTACTTC.

This clonotype has at least ten counts. The chain is built from TRBV7-9 and TRBJ2-1; D ambiguous. This CDR3 spans 12 amino acids. The V gene lost 3 bases and the J gene lost 7 bases, with 7 bases spanning the gap. CDR1 is SEHNR, CDR2 FQNEAQ, per germline (reference sequence). The chain's CDR3 is CASSFSENEQFF. The CDR3 DNA is TGTGCCAGCAGCTTCTCGGAGAATGAGCAGTTCTTC.

J is TRBJ2-5 and V is TRBV20-1; possibly TRBD1 for D (6 bases). V lost 0 bases and J lost 5, with 13 bases in between. This CDR3 comprises 14 residues. Germline-derived CDR1 and CDR2 are DFQATT and SNEGSKA (reference sequence). The CDR3 spells CSARDARGGETQYF. The CDR3 coding sequence is TGCAGTGCTAGAGATGCCAGGGGCGGTGAGACCCAGTACTTC.

This clonotype was counted at least ten times. The CDR3 here is CAIRTSGTYEQYF. CDR3 nucleotide sequence: TGTGCCATCAGGACTAGCGGAACCTACGAGCAGTACTTC. V usage is TRBV10-3 and J usage is TRBJ2-7, with 9 bases that match TRBD2. The CDR3 contains 13 residues. In germline, CDR1 is ENHRY, CDR2 SYGVKD. V shed 6 bases, J shed 2 bases, and the junction held 2 bases outside the gene matches.

This clonotype was seen many times. The chain couples TRBV12-3 or TRBV12-4 to TRBJ1-2; D remains ambiguous. This CDR3 contains 12 residues. V was pared by 8 bases and J by 3 bases, with 10 bases between. The CDR3 nucleotides read TGTGCCAGCTCACAATCCTACTATGGCTACACCTTC. Amino acid sequence: CASSQSYYGYTF.

In its sample, this clonotype was seen a few times. This sequence joins TRBV28 and TRBJ1-1; D gene ambiguous. CDR3 size: 15 residues. V was shortened by 5 bases and J by 1 base, with 14 bases between the two germline ends. CDR1 is MDHEN and CDR2 is SYDVKM in the germline V gene. The CDR3 sequence is CASSPSLEPNTEAFF. The CDR3 DNA is TGTGCCAGCAGTCCCTCGCTGGAGCCGAACACTGAAGCTTTCTTT.

This clonotype came up many times. This sequence joins TRBV15 and TRBJ2-1; TRBD2 aligns across 10 bases. Trimming cost V 0 bases and J 5 bases; bases outside gene matches: 4. This CDR3 spans 16 amino acids. Germline CDR1 is LNHNV and CDR2 is YYDKDF (reference sequence). The CDR3 protein is CATSRDVTSGDNEQFF. The CDR3 nucleotides are TGTGCCACCAGCAGAGATGTAACTAGCGGGGACAATGAGCAGTTCTTC. Variable domain in full (rest from reference TRBV15 and TRBJ2-1): DAMVIQNPRYQVTQFGKPVTLSCSQTLNHNVMYWYQQKSSQAPKLLFHYYDKDFNNEADTPDNFQSRRPNTSFCFLDIRSPGLGDTAMYLCATSRDVTSGDNEQFFGPGTRLTVL.

The rearrangement uses TRBV5-1 and TRBJ1-2, with unresolved D. This CDR3 is 13 amino acids long. CDR1 and CDR2 (germline): SGHRS, YFSETQ. Trimming took 4 bases from V and 5 from J, leaving 12 bases between them. The CDR3 DNA sequence: TGCGCCAGCAGCGGGCCCTCTCGTTATGGCTACACCTTC. Translation gives CASSGPSRYGYTF. Variable domain in full (rest from reference TRBV5-1 and TRBJ1-2): KAGVTQTPRYLIKTRGQQVTLSCSPISGHRSVSWYQQTPGQGLQFLFEYFSETQRNKGNFPGRFSGRQFSNSRSEMNVSTLELGDSALYLCASSGPSRYGYTFGSGTRLTVV.

This clonotype was seen more than once but under ten times. This CDR3 reads CASSATSGNTDTQYF. CDR3 bases: TGTGCCAGCAGCGCGACTAGCGGCAACACAGATACGCAGTATTTT. The genes are TRBV2 and TRBJ2-3; 9 nucleotides match TRBD2. Germline V gives CDR1 SNHLY, CDR2 FYNNEI. V lost 6 bases, J lost 2 bases, and 6 bases stayed unmatched. CDR3 size: 15 residues.

The chain links TRBV7-9 to TRBJ2-7; 13 nucleotides align to TRBD2. The J segment lost 4 bases and the V segment lost 1 base, leaving 4 bases of the junction unmatched. The CDR3 is 16 residues long. Germline V gene lookup returns CDR1 SEHNR and CDR2 FQNEAQ (reference sequence). The CDR3 coding sequence is TGTGCCAGCAGCTTAGGGGGACTAGCGGGGATATACGAGCAGTACTTC. Translation gives CASSLGGLAGIYEQYF. Supplemented by reference TRBV7-9 and TRBJ2-7, the full variable domain reads DTGVSQNPRHKITKRGQNVTFRCDPISEHNRLYWYRQTLGQGPEFLTYFQNEAQLEKSRLLSDRFSAERPKGSFSTLEIQRTEQGDSAMYLCASSLGGLAGIYEQYFGPGTRLTVT.

This chain joins TRBV5-1 and TRBJ2-2; D call uncertain. Germline CDR1 SGHRS, CDR2 YFSETQ. V was pared by 0 bases and J by 1 base, with 7 bases between. This CDR3 is built from 15 residues. CDR3 nucleotides: TGCGCCAGCAGCTTGGCTCAGCAGAACACCGGGGAGCTGTTTTTT. It is translated as CASSLAQQNTGELFF. Combining the CDR3 with reference TRBV5-1 and TRBJ2-2 gives the whole variable domain KAGVTQTPRYLIKTRGQQVTLSCSPISGHRSVSWYQQTPGQGLQFLFEYFSETQRNKGNFPGRFSGRQFSNSRSEMNVSTLELGDSALYLCASSLAQQNTGELFFGEGSRLTVL.

The chain employs TRBV18 and TRBJ1-1, with D unresolved. Germline V gene lookup returns CDR1 KGHSH and CDR2 LQKENI. The CDR3 has 14 amino acids. The V gene lost 3 bases and the J gene lost 1 base, with 9 bases spanning the gap. The chain's CDR3 is CASSPGATNTEAFF. CDR3 coding DNA: TGTGCCAGCTCACCGGGAGCGACGAACACTGAAGCTTTCTTT.

This clonotype turned up a few times. This rearrangement joins TRBV6-1 to TRBJ2-5; 9 bases map to TRBD1. The CDR3 covers 15 residues. Germline V gives CDR1 MNHNS, CDR2 SASEGT. Losses at the gene ends were 5 bases for V and 4 bases for J; bases not matched to a gene: 8. This CDR3 is CASSPGGQGRETQYF. The DNA for the CDR3 is TGTGCCAGCAGTCCCGGGGGACAGGGTAGAGAGACCCAGTACTTC.

The chain links TRBV6-5 to TRBJ2-4, with 10 bases matching TRBD2. The V and J ends lost 0 bases and 3 bases, in that order; junction bases with no gene match: 2. This CDR3 has 16 amino acids. In germline, CDR1 is MNHEY, CDR2 SVGAGI. This CDR3 is CASSYSRTSGKNIQYF. The CDR3 DNA sequence: TGTGCCAGCAGTTACTCGAGGACTAGCGGCAAAAACATTCAGTACTTC.

This chain connects TRBV7-9 to TRBJ2-7; 11 bases are a match to TRBD1. This CDR3 contains 17 residues. Germline V gene sequence: CDR1 SEHNR, CDR2 FQNEAQ (reference sequence). Germline trimming cut 1 base from V and 5 bases from J; bases unmatched to any gene: 10. The chain's CDR3 is CASSLGGGQGATHEQYF. In DNA, the CDR3 is TGTGCCAGCAGCTTAGGAGGTGGACAGGGGGCAACTCACGAGCAGTACTTC.

The J gene is TRBJ1-3, the V gene TRBV13, with D uncertain. The CDR3 is made up of 15 amino acids. V was shortened by 2 bases and J by 0 bases, with 8 bases between the two germline ends. Germline V gene lookup returns CDR1 PRHDT and CDR2 FYEKMQ (reference sequence). CDR3 loop: CASSLRAGSGNTIYF. The CDR3 nucleotides are TGTGCCAGCAGCTTACGGGCCGGCTCTGGAAACACCATATATTTT.

This clonotype showed up just a few times. This rearrangement joins TRBV15 to TRBJ2-7; the D is unclear. Per the germline V gene, CDR1 is LNHNV and CDR2 is YYDKDF (reference sequence). V shed 8 bases and J shed 1 base, with 15 bases lying between them. The CDR3 is made up of 14 amino acids. In DNA form, the CDR3 reads TGTGCCACCCCCCCGTTGCTGGTTTCCTACGAGCAGTACTTC. Its protein is CATPPLLVSYEQYF.

This clonotype was found a few times. V usage is TRBV5-1 and J usage is TRBJ2-4; D is uncertain. V lost 3 bases, J lost 11 bases, and 15 bases lay in between. CDR3 length: 13 residues. Germline V gene lookup returns CDR1 SGHRS and CDR2 YFSETQ. The CDR3, as DNA: TGCGCCAGCAGCTCCCCCCCGGATGGGGTTCAGTACTTC. This gives the protein CASSSPPDGVQYF.

This clonotype has only a few counts. The chain is built from TRBV24-1 and TRBJ2-7; 9 bases line up with TRBD1. The germline V gene encodes CDR1 KGHDR and CDR2 SFDVKD. Trimming cost V 3 bases and J 1 base; bases outside gene matches: 3. This CDR3 is built from 15 residues. The CDR3 loop is CATSDGGTGSYEQYF. The CDR3 DNA sequence: TGTGCCACCAGTGATGGCGGGACAGGGTCCTACGAGCAGTACTTC.

This clonotype was seen a handful of times. V is TRBV2 and J is TRBJ1-5, with TRBD1 matching 7 bases. V dropped 6 bases and J dropped 0; count of bases not matched to a gene: 5. There are 15 residues in the CDR3. CDR1 SNHLY and CDR2 FYNNEI come from the germline V gene. The CDR3 region is CASRGTEDSNQPQHF. CDR3 bases: TGTGCCAGCAGAGGGACAGAGGATAGCAATCAGCCCCAGCATTTT. The full variable domain, with the rest looked up from reference TRBV2 and TRBJ1-5, is EPEVTQTPSHQVTQMGQEVILRCVPISNHLYFYWYRQILGQKVEFLVSFYNNEISEKSEIFDDQFSVERPDGSNFTLKIRSTKLEDSAMYFCASRGTEDSNQPQHFGDGTRLSIL.

The rearrangement links TRBV7-9 to TRBJ2-3, with TRBD2 matching over 9 bases. Germline CDR1 and CDR2: SEHNR and FQNEAQ (reference sequence). With 1 base clipped from V and 5 bases from J, the junction kept 7 bases outside the gene matches. The CDR3 runs to 16 residues. The CDR3, as DNA: TGTGCCAGCAGCTTAGGTAGCGGGGGCCCCGGAGATACGCAGTATTTT. Protein: CASSLGSGGPGDTQYF.

This chain links TRBV27 with TRBJ2-1; possibly TRBD2 for D (5 bases). Germline CDR1 MNHEY, CDR2 SMNVEV (reference sequence). CDR3 length: 16 residues. With 5 bases removed from V and 0 bases from J, the gap between germline ends came to 14 bases. The CDR3 is CASSTRLTSSYNEQFF. CDR3 DNA sequence: TGTGCCAGCAGTACCCGACTAACCTCCTCCTACAATGAGCAGTTCTTC.